This is a list of T cell receptor beta chains from one sample in a study of cytomegalovirus exposure and HLA in healthy donors. TCRdb's table, derived via immunoSEQ multiplex PCR, lists solely in-frame clones and lacks some. The table includes under 100,000 clones, 95% to 98% detected once. Sequencing used PBMCs. Receptor source: a man aged 18-30 years in good health and CMV-seronegative. CDR3s include the opening cysteine and the closing phenylalanine or tryptophan. Fields, in order: V gene, J gene, clone size, D gene, CDR3 protein, CDR3 DNA. The D gene is left open where the match is weak. Clone size is stated in some rows and not others, as once, few, many or a class when expanded.

v_gene: TRBV5-4
j_gene: TRBJ1-4
abundance: -
d_gene: -
CDR3aa: CASSLRNRPATTNEKLFF
CDR3nt: TGTGCCAGCAGCTTAAGAAACAGACCAGCAACAACTAATGAAAAACTGTTTTTT

v_gene: TRBV19
j_gene: TRBJ2-2
abundance: -
d_gene: TRBD1
CDR3aa: CASTPRDRGIGELFF
CDR3nt: TGTGCCAGTACCCCCCGGGACAGGGGGATTGGGGAGCTGTTTTTT

v_gene: TRBV30
j_gene: TRBJ1-1
abundance: -
d_gene: TRBD1
CDR3aa: CAWDPGQGNTEAFF
CDR3nt: TGTGCCTGGGACCCGGGACAGGGGAACACTGAAGCTTTCTTT

v_gene: TRBV28
j_gene: TRBJ1-1
abundance: -
d_gene: -
CDR3aa: CASRVTGTEAFF
CDR3nt: TGTGCCAGCAGAGTTACGGGCACTGAAGCTTTCTTT

v_gene: TRBV28
j_gene: TRBJ2-7
abundance: -
d_gene: TRBD1
CDR3aa: CASRPGTGGSYEQYF
CDR3nt: TGTGCCAGCAGGCCCGGGACAGGGGGCTCATACGAGCAGTACTTC

v_gene: TRBV5-6
j_gene: TRBJ1-4
abundance: -
d_gene: -
CDR3aa: CASWSLWEKLFF
CDR3nt: TGTGCCAGCTGGTCACTGTGGGAAAAACTGTTTTTT

v_gene: TRBV5-1
j_gene: TRBJ1-2
abundance: -
d_gene: -
CDR3aa: CASRPGSRTAIGGYTF
CDR3nt: TGCGCCAGCAGACCCGGATCAAGGACAGCTATAGGTGGCTACACCTTC

v_gene: TRBV27
j_gene: TRBJ2-1
abundance: once
d_gene: TRBD2
CDR3aa: CASSLRTSAYNEQFF
CDR3nt: TGTGCCAGCAGTCTACGGACTAGCGCGTACAATGAGCAGTTCTTC

v_gene: TRBV5-6
j_gene: TRBJ2-1
abundance: -
d_gene: TRBD2
CDR3aa: CASSFGVGREDNEQFF
CDR3nt: TGTGCCAGCAGCTTCGGAGTCGGGCGGGAGGATAATGAGCAGTTCTTC

v_gene: TRBV5-1
j_gene: TRBJ2-5
abundance: once
d_gene: TRBD1
CDR3aa: CASRQSTGKIQETQYF
CDR3nt: TGCGCCAGCAGACAGTCGACAGGGAAAATACAAGAGACCCAGTACTTC

v_gene: TRBV11-3
j_gene: TRBJ2-3
abundance: -
d_gene: -
CDR3aa: CATSGVITDTQYF
CDR3nt: TGTGCCACAAGCGGAGTCATCACAGATACGCAGTATTTT

v_gene: TRBV4-1
j_gene: TRBJ2-3
abundance: -
d_gene: -
CDR3aa: CASSQVAVRDTQYF
CDR3nt: TGCGCCAGCAGCCAAGTGGCGGTGAGGGATACGCAGTATTTT

v_gene: TRBV11-2
j_gene: TRBJ2-7
abundance: -
d_gene: -
CDR3aa: CASSLDPYEQYF
CDR3nt: TGTGCCAGCAGCTTAGACCCGTACGAGCAGTACTTC

v_gene: TRBV5-1
j_gene: TRBJ2-7
abundance: -
d_gene: -
CDR3aa: CASSPQASSYEQYF
CDR3nt: TGCGCCAGCAGCCCTCAGGCGAGCTCCTACGAGCAGTACTTC

v_gene: TRBV5-4
j_gene: TRBJ2-7
abundance: -
d_gene: TRBD2
CDR3aa: CASSPGTSGLVYEQYF
CDR3nt: TGTGCCAGCAGCCCGGGGACTAGCGGACTCGTCTACGAGCAGTACTTC

v_gene: TRBV7-2
j_gene: TRBJ1-2
abundance: -
d_gene: TRBD1
CDR3aa: CASSLAGQGDYGYTF
CDR3nt: TGTGCCAGCAGCTTAGCGGGGCAGGGGGACTATGGCTACACCTTC

v_gene: TRBV15
j_gene: TRBJ1-4
abundance: -
d_gene: TRBD1
CDR3aa: CATSRTMRRDRGEKLFF
CDR3nt: TGTGCCACCAGCAGGACCATGCGCCGGGACAGAGGTGAAAAACTGTTTTTT

v_gene: TRBV10-3
j_gene: TRBJ2-1
abundance: -
d_gene: TRBD2
CDR3aa: CAISASTSGTAYNEQFF
CDR3nt: TGTGCCATCAGTGCTTCGACTAGCGGGACCGCTTACAATGAGCAGTTCTTC

v_gene: TRBV10-2
j_gene: TRBJ1-1
abundance: -
d_gene: -
CDR3aa: CASSEWGRWNTEAFF
CDR3nt: TGCGCCAGCAGTGAGTGGGGGCGATGGAACACTGAAGCTTTCTTT

v_gene: TRBV28
j_gene: TRBJ2-1
abundance: -
d_gene: -
CDR3aa: CASSVRSNRGYSYNEQFF
CDR3nt: TGTGCCAGCAGTGTGCGGTCGAATAGGGGGTATTCCTACAATGAGCAGTTCTTC

v_gene: TRBV9
j_gene: TRBJ2-6
abundance: -
d_gene: TRBD2
CDR3aa: CASSLGGGTSGLGANVLTF
CDR3nt: TGTGCCAGCAGCTTAGGGGGGGGGACTAGCGGTCTTGGGGCCAACGTCCTGACTTTC

v_gene: TRBV5-4
j_gene: TRBJ2-1
abundance: -
d_gene: TRBD2
CDR3aa: CASSTLRTSHYNEQFF
CDR3nt: TGTGCCAGCAGCACCTTACGGACTAGCCACTACAATGAGCAGTTCTTC

v_gene: TRBV11-2
j_gene: TRBJ2-6
abundance: -
d_gene: TRBD1
CDR3aa: CASTPGGSRSGANVLTF
CDR3nt: TGTGCCAGCACCCCAGGGGGCTCCCGCTCTGGGGCCAACGTCCTGACTTTC

v_gene: TRBV6-1
j_gene: TRBJ1-1
abundance: -
d_gene: -
CDR3aa: CASSDVQETEAFF
CDR3nt: TGTGCCAGCAGTGATGTACAGGAGACTGAAGCTTTCTTT

v_gene: TRBV19
j_gene: TRBJ2-1
abundance: -
d_gene: TRBD2
CDR3aa: CASSIPSGSSYNEQFF
CDR3nt: TGTGCCAGTAGTATCCCCAGCGGGAGTTCCTACAATGAGCAGTTCTTC

v_gene: TRBV11-2
j_gene: TRBJ2-5
abundance: -
d_gene: -
CDR3aa: CASSPQETQYF
CDR3nt: TGTGCCAGCAGCCCTCAAGAGACCCAGTACTTC

v_gene: TRBV15
j_gene: TRBJ2-3
abundance: once
d_gene: TRBD2
CDR3aa: CATSREPGLAGNTQYF
CDR3nt: TGTGCCACCAGCAGAGAGCCCGGTCTAGCGGGAAATACGCAGTATTTT

v_gene: TRBV5-1
j_gene: TRBJ2-7
abundance: once
d_gene: TRBD1
CDR3aa: CASSSWYRDRYAYEQYF
CDR3nt: TGCGCCAGCAGCTCTTGGTATCGGGACAGGTATGCTTACGAGCAGTACTTC

v_gene: TRBV19
j_gene: TRBJ2-3
abundance: -
d_gene: TRBD1
CDR3aa: CASTPRGLRTQYF
CDR3nt: TGTGCCAGTACCCCCAGGGGGCTGCGGACGCAGTATTTT